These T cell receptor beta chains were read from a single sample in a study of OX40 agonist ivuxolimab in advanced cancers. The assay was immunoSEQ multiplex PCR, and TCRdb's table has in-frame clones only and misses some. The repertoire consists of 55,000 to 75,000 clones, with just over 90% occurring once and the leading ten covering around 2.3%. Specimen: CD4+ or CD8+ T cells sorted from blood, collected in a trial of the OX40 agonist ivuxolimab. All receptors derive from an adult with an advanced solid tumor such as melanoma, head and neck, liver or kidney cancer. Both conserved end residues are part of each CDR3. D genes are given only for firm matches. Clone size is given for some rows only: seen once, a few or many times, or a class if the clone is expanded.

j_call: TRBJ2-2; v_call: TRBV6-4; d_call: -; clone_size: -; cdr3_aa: CASSATVTGELFF; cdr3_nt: TGTGCCAGCAGTGCGACTGTGACCGGGGAGCTGTTTTTT
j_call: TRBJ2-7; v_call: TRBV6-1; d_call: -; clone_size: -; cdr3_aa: CASNLNRELGEQYF; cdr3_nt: TGTGCCAGCAACCTCAACAGGGAGTTAGGCGAGCAGTACTTC
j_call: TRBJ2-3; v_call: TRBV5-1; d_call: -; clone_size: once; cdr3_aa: CASSFEGDTQYF; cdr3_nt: TGCGCCAGCAGCTTCGAGGGGGATACGCAGTATTTT
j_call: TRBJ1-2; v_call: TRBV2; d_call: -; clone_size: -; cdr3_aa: CASRGPNYGYTF; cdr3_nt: TGTGCCAGCAGGGGACCGAACTATGGCTACACCTTC
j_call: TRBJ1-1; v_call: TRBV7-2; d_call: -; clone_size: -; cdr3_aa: CASSLVAGTEAFF; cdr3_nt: TGTGCCAGCAGCTTAGTCGCAGGCACTGAAGCTTTCTTT
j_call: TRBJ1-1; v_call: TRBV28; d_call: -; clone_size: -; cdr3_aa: CASSLWNTEAFF; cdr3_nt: TGTGCCAGCAGTTTATGGAACACTGAAGCTTTCTTT
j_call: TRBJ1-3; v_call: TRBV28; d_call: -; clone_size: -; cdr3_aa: CASSSPGRLTTIYF; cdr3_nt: TGTGCCAGCAGTTCTCCGGGACGGCTGACCACCATATATTTT
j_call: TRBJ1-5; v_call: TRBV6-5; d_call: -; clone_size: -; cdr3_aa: CASGSPGHLQPQHF; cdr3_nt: TGTGCCAGCGGATCACCGGGACACTTACAGCCCCAGCATTTT
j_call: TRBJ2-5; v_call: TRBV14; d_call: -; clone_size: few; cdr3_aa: CASSQVTGWDETQYF; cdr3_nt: TGTGCCAGCAGCCAAGTCACAGGCTGGGACGAGACCCAGTACTTC
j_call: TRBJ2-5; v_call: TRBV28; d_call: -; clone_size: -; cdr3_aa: CASSLIGGLRETQYF; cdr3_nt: TGTGCCAGCAGTTTAATCGGGGGGCTAAGGGAGACCCAGTACTTC
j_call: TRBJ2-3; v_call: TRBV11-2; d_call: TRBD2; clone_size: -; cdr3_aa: CASSASGGADTQYF; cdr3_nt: TGTGCCAGCAGCGCTAGCGGGGGGGCAGATACGCAGTATTTT
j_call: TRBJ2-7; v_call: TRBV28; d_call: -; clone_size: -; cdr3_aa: CASSFSAYEQYF; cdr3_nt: TGTGCCAGCAGTTTTTCGGCCTACGAGCAGTACTTC
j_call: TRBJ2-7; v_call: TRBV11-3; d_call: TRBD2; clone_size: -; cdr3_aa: CASSLDSWASGSSYEQYF; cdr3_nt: TGTGCCAGCAGCTTAGATAGTTGGGCTAGCGGAAGCTCCTACGAGCAGTACTTC
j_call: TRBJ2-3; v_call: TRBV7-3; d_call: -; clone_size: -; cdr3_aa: CASRLARDNADTQYF; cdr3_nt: TGTGCCAGCAGGCTAGCCCGGGACAATGCAGATACGCAGTATTTT
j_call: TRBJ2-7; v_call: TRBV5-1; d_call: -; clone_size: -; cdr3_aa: CASSLTGAYEQYF; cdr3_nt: TGTGCCAGCAGCTTGACAGGTGCCTACGAGCAGTACTTC
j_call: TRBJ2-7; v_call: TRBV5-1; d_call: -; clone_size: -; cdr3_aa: CASSLPGTSSYEQYF; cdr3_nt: TGCGCCAGCAGCTTGCCAGGCACATCCTCCTACGAGCAGTACTTC
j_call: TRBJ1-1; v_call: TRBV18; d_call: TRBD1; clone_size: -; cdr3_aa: CASSAGGANTEAFF; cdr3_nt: TGTGCCAGCTCAGCAGGGGGCGCAAACACTGAAGCTTTCTTT
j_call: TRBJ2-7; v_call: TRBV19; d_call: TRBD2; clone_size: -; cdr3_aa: CASSISGLARYEQYF; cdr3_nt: TGTGCCAGTAGTATATCGGGACTAGCGCGCTACGAGCAGTACTTC
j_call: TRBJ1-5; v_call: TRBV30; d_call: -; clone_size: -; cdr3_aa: CAWSVDSLRPQHF; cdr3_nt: TGTGCCTGGAGTGTAGACAGCCTACGGCCCCAGCATTTT
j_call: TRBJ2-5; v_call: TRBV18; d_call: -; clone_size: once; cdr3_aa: CASSPGEEETQYF; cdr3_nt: TGTGCCAGCTCTCCAGGAGAGGAGGAGACCCAGTACTTC
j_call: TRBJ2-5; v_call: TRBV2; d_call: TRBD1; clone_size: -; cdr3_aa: CASGGQHQETQYF; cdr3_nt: TGTGCCAGCGGGGGACAGCACCAAGAGACCCAGTACTTC
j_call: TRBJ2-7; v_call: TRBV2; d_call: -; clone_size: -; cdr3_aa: CASSDGRFSYEQYF; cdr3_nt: TGTGCCAGCAGTGACGGCCGTTTCTCCTACGAGCAGTACTTC
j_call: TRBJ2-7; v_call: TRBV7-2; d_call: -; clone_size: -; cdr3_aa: CASSLGPLGQGSSEQYF; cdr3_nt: TGTGCCAGCAGCTTAGGCCCTTTAGGGCAGGGGTCCTCAGAGCAGTACTTC